What follows are 3 T cell receptor beta chains derived from one specimen sequenced in a study of T-cell memory formation after mild COVID-19. Using its own MiXCR run on the 5' RACE reads, TCRdb lists one record per CDR3 protein. The profile covers 200,000 to 300,000 distinct CDR3 sequences, with 16% appearing a single time and 20% to 25% taken by the ten largest. Sequenced input: PBMCs or a T cell subset sorted from them (not recorded which). These receptors were collected from a man younger than 35 who had mild COVID-19 (a few samples of this study predate the infection). Cell type and time point are not known.

V gene TRBV11-2 combines with J gene TRBJ2-5, with D possibly matching TRBD2 (6 bases). CDR1 and CDR2 from the germline V gene are SGHAT and FQNNGV. The length of the CDR3 is 16 residues. The V end lost 5 bases, the J end lost 1 base, and 17 bases lay between the germline ends. Here the CDR3 DNA reads TGTGCCAGCAGCCCGCCCGCGGGGTGGGGCCAAGAGACCCAGTACTTC. As protein: CASSPPAGWGQETQYF.

This clonotype turned up a few times. The V call is TRBV20-1, the J call TRBJ1-4, with 9 nucleotides matching TRBD1. Germline-derived CDR1 and CDR2 are DFQATT and SNEGSKA (reference sequence). The V segment lost 0 bases and the J segment 8 bases; nucleotides outside the gene matches: 4. The CDR3 totals 14 residues. The CDR3 nucleotides read TGCAGTGCTAGAGAGGGACAGGGTGGGGAAAAACTGTTTTTT. This translates into CSAREGQGGEKLFF.

The rearrangement links TRBV5-6 to TRBJ1-5; D uncertain. CDR1 SGHDT and CDR2 YYEEEE come from the germline V gene. V gave up 2 bases and J gave up 4 bases, with 10 bases separating them. This CDR3 has 14 residues. The CDR3: CASSLFVENQPQHF. CDR3 sequence (DNA): TGTGCCAGCAGCTTATTCGTAGAGAATCAGCCCCAGCATTTT.